This T cell receptor (beta chain) came from a study of shared T cell receptors in the human thymus. Looked up from germline, CDR1 is SNHLY and CDR2 is FYNNEI. Trimming stripped 6 bases from V and 4 bases from J, with 12 bases between. The CDR3 sequence is 13 residues long. The data were produced by immunoSEQ multiplex PCR, yet TCRdb's version contains in-frame clones alone and is incomplete. The table includes over 650,000 clones, about 87% detected once. The same data also went into a second study, on human thymus T cells.

The chain joins TRBV2 to TRBJ1-1; D is ambiguous. The TCR was taken from a boy under three years old with a congenital heart defect. The specimen sequenced was thymocytes. In nucleotides, the CDR3 is TGTGCCAGCAGGGGCCAGCCCCGCACTGAAGCTTTCTTT. It encodes CASRGQPRTEAFF.